Here is one T cell receptor (beta chain) with its context. Antigen: not known. There are 15 residues in the CDR3. The V segment lost 0 bases and the J segment 4 bases; nucleotides outside the gene matches: 1. Germline loops: CDR1 SGHDT, CDR2 YYEEEE. This sample is drawn from a study of T cell repertoires in cytomegalovirus infection. TCRdb used MiXCR to reprocess the reads, holding one entry per CDR3 protein. Among some 120,000 distinct CDR3 sequences listed, about 9.5% were seen once. The source is a human donor in good health (CMV status not recorded). Some clones in this sample may be carry-over from other donors' samples. Material for sequencing was PBMCs, sequenced either directly or after in vitro stimulation (not recorded which). J is TRBJ2-2 and V is TRBV5-6, with 9 bases that match TRBD1. In nucleotides, the CDR3 is TGTGCCAGCAGCTTGGGGGACAGGGTCACCGGGGAGCTGTTTTTT. The encoded protein is CASSLGDRVTGELFF. The full variable domain, its missing parts supplied by reference TRBV5-6 and TRBJ2-2, is DAGVTQSPTHLIKTRGQQVTLRCSPKSGHDTVSWYQQALGQGPQFIFQYYEEEERQRGNFPDRFSGHQFPNYSSELNVNALLLGDSALYLCASSLGDRVTGELFFGEGSRLTVL.